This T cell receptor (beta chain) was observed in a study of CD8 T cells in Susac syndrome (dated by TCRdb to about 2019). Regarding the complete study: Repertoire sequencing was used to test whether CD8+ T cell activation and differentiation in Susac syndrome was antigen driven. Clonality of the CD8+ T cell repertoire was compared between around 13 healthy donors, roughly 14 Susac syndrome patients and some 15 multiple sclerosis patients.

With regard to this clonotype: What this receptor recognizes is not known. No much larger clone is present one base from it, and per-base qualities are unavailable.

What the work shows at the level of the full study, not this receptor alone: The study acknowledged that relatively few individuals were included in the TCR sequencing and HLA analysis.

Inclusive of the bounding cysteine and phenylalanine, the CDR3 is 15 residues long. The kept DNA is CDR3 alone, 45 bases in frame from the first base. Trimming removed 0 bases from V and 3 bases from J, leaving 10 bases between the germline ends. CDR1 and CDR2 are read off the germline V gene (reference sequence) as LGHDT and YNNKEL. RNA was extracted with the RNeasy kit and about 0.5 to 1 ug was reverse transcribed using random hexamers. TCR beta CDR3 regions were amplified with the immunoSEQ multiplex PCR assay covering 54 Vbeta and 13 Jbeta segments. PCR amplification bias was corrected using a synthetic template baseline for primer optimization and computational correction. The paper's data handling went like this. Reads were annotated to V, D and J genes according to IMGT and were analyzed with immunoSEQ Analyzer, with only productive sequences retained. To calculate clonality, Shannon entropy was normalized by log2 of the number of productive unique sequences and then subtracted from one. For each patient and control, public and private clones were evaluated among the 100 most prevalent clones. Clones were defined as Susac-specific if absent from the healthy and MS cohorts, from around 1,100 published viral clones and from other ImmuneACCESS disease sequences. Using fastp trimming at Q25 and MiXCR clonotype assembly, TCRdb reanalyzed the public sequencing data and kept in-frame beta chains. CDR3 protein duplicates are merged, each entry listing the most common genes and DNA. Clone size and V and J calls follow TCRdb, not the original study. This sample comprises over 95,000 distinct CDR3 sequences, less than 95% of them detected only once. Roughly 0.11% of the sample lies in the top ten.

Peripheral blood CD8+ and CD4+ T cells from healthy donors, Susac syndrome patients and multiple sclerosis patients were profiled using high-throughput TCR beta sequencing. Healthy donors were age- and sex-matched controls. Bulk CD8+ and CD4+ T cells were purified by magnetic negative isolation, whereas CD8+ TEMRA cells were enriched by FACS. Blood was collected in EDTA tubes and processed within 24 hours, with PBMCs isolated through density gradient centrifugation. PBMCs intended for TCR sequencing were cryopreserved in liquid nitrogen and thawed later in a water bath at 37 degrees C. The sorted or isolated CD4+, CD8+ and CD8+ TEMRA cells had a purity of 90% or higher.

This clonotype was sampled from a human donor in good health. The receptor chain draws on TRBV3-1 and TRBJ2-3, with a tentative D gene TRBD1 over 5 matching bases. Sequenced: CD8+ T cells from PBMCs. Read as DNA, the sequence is TGTGCCAGCAGCCAAGAACCAGGGCAGACAGATACGCAGTATTTT. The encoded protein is CASSQEPGQTDTQYF.